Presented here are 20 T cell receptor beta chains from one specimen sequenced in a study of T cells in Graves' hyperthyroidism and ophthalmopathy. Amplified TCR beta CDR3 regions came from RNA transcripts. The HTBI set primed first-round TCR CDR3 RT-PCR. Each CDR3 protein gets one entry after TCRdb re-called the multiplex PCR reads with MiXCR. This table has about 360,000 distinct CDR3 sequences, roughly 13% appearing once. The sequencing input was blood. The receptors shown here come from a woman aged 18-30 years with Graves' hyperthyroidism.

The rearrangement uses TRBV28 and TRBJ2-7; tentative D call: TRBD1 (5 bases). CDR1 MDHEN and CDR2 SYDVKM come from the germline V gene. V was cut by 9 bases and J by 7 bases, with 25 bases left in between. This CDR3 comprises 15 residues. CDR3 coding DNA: TGTGCCAGTGGGGCAGGGTCCAGTGGTATTTGGGAGCAGTACTTC. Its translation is CASGAGSSGIWEQYF.

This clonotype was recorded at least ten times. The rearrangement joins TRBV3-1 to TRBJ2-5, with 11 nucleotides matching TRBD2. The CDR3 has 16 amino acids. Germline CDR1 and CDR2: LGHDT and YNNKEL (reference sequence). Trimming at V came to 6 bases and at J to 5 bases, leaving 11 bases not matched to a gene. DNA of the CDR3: TGTGCCAGCAGTCGTATGAGGACTAGCGGGTTGGAGACCCAGTACTTC. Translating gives CASSRMRTSGLETQYF.

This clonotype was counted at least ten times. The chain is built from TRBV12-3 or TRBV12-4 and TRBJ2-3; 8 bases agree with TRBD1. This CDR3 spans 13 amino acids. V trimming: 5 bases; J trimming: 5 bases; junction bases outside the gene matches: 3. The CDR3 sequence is CASSADREDTQYF. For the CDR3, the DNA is TGTGCCAGCAGTGCGGACAGGGAAGATACGCAGTATTTT.

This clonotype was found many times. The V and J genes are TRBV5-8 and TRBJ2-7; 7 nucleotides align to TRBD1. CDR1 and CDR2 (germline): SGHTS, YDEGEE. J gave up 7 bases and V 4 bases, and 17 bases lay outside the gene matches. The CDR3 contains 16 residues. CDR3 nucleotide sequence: TGTGCCAGCAGCCCTTGGAACGGACAGGCTGCCAGTGAGCAGTACTTC. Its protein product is CASSPWNGQAASEQYF.

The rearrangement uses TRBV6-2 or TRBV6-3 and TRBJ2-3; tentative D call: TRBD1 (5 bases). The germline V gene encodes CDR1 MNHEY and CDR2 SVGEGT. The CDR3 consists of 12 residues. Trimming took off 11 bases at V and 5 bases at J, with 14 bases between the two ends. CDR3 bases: TGTGCCGGGGTGGTTAGGGGAGATACGCAGTATTTT. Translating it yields CAGVVRGDTQYF.

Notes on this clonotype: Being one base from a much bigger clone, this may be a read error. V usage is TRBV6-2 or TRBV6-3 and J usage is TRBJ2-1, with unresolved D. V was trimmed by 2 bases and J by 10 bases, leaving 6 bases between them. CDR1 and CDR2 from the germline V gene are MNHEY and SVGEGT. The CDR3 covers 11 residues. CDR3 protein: CASSYPEEQFF. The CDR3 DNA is TGTGCCAGCAGTTACCCGGAGGAGCAGTTCTTC.

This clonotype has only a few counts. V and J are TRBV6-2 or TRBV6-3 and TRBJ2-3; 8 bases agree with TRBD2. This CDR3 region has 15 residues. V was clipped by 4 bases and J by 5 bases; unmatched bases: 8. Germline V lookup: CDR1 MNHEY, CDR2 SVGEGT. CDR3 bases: TGTGCCAGCAGTTCGGGGGGGGGCGGACAAGATACGCAGTATTTT. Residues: CASSSGGGGQDTQYF.

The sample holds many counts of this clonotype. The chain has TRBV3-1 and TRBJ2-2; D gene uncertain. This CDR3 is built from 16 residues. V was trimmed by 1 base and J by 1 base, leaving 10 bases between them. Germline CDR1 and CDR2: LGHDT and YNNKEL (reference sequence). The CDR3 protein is CASSQGQKRNTGELFF. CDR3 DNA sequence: TGTGCCAGCAGCCAAGGGCAGAAAAGGAACACCGGGGAGCTGTTTTTT.

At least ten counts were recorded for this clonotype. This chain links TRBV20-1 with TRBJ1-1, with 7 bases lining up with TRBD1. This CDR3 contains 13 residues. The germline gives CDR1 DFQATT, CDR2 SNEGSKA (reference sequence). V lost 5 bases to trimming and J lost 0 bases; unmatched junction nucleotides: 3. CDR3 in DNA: TGCAGTGCTTACACAGGGGTGAACACTGAAGCTTTCTTT. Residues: CSAYTGVNTEAFF.

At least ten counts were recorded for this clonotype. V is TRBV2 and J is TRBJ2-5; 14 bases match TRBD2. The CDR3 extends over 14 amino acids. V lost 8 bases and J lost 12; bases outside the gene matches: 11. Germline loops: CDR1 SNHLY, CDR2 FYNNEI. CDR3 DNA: TGTGCCAGCTCCAGAAGACTAGCGGGAGGGCCAAAGTACTTC. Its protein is CASSRRLAGGPKYF.

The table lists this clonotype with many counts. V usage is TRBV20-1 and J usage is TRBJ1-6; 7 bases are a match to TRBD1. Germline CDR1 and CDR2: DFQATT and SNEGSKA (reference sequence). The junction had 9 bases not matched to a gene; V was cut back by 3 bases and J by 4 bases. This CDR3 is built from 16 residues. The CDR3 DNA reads TGCAGTGCTAGCCTTGGACAGGTTTTTTATAATTCACCCCTCCACTTT. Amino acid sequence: CSASLGQVFYNSPLHF.

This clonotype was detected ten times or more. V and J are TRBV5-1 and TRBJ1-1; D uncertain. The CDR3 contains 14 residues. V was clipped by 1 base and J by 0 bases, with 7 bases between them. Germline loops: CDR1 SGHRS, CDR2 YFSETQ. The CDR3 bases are TGCGCCAGCAGCTTGTATATGGTGAACACTGAAGCTTTCTTT. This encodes CASSLYMVNTEAFF.

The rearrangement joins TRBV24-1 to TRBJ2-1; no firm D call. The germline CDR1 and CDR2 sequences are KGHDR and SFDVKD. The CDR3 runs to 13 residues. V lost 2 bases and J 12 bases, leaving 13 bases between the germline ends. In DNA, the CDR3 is TGTGCCACCAGTGATTATAGGGTCAAGGGGCAGTTCTTC. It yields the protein CATSDYRVKGQFF.

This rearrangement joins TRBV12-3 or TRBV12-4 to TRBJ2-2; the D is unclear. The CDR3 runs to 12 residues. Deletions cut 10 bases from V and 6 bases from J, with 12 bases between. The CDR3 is CAMRVSAGELFF. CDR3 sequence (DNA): TGTGCCATGCGCGTTAGTGCCGGGGAGCTGTTTTTT.

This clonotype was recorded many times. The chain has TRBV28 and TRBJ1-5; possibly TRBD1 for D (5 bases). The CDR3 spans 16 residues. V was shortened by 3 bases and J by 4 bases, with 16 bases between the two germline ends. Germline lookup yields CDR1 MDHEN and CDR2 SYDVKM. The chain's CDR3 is CASSFNRDLRNQPQHF. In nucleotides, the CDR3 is TGTGCCAGCAGTTTCAACCGGGACCTAAGGAATCAGCCCCAGCATTTT.

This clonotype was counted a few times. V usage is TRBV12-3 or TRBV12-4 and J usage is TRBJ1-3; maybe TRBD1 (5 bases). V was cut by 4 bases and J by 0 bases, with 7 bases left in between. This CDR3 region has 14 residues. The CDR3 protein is CASSSQVSGNTIYF. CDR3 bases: TGTGCCAGCAGTTCACAGGTCTCTGGAAACACCATATATTTT.

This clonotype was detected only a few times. The CDR3 DNA sequence: TGCAGTGCTAGGGGCCGTATATCGCTTTTAAAATACGAGCAGTACTTC. This translates into CSARGRISLLKYEQYF. This sequence joins TRBV20-1 and TRBJ2-7; D unresolved. This CDR3 comprises 16 residues. Germline lookup yields CDR1 DFQATT and CDR2 SNEGSKA (reference sequence). V was pared by 3 bases and J by 4 bases, with 22 bases between.

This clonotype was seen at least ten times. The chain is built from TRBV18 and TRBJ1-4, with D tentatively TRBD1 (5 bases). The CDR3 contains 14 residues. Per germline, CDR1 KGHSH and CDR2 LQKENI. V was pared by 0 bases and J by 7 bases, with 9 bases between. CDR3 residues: CASSPPAGSEKLFF. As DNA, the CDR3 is TGTGCCAGCTCACCACCAGCAGGGAGTGAAAAACTGTTTTTT.

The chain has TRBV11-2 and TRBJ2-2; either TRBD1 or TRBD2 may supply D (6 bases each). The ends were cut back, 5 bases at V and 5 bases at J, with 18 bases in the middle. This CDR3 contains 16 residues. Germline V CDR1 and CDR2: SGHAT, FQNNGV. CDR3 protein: CASSPPEGGLTGELFF. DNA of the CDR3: TGTGCCAGCAGCCCACCCGAGGGGGGATTAACCGGGGAGCTGTTTTTT.

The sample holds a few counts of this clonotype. Here the CDR3 reads CASSEGLAGGTFGQFF. In DNA form, the CDR3 reads TGTGCCAGCAGTGAGGGACTAGCGGGAGGGACTTTCGGGCAGTTCTTC. The rearrangement joins TRBV6-1 to TRBJ2-1, with 16 bases lining up with TRBD2. CDR3 size: 16 residues. Trimming removed 3 bases from V and 12 bases from J; junction bases left unmatched: 8. Germline-derived CDR1 and CDR2 are MNHNS and SASEGT.